The source of this T cell receptor beta chain is a study of T cell changes during pregnancy in multiple sclerosis. The CDR3 covers 14 residues. Germline V gives CDR1 MNHEY, CDR2 SVGAGI. Between the trimmed V and J ends, which lost 4 bases and 6 bases, there was a span of 15 bases. Only in-frame clones appear in the TCRdb table, and some are missing; sequencing was by immunoSEQ multiplex PCR. The data contain fewer than 60,000 clones, roughly nine tenths of them singletons. The sequence was collected from a female donor with multiple sclerosis, enrolled in a pregnancy study. The V gene is TRBV6-5, the J gene TRBJ1-2; no reliable D call. This specimen consisted of CD8+ T cells from peripheral blood mononuclear cells, obtained after pregnancy. This CDR3 reads CASSSLGGKHGYTF. The DNA of the CDR3 is TGTGCCAGCAGTTCGCTTGGCGGCAAACATGGCTACACCTTC.